This TCR beta chain was retrieved from a study of human T cells and chemical hapten exposure. From the RACE reads, TCRdb called clonotypes with MiXCR, one entry per CDR3 protein. Of 84,000 or so distinct CDR3 sequences in the sample, roughly 10% were seen once. Findings and limits, study-wide: Once DPC sensitization occurred, TCRs above 1 in 1000 frequency showed no change. Positively correlated with patch test score were the counts of PT1 expanded TCRs. It was expanded TCRs that formed significantly more large CDR3 similarity clusters than controls did.

In this sample, this clonotype turned up many times. What it recognizes is unknown. V was clipped by 1 base and J by 5 bases, with 11 bases between them. CDR1 and CDR2 (germline): LGHNA, YSLEER. The CDR3 contains 15 residues. Time point in this sample: patch test 2, 6 weeks after DPC sensitization. Sample treatment: therapeutic diphenylcyclopropenone sensitization with weekly scalp DPC. The sequencing used whole blood, collected in connection with sensitization to the hapten diphenylcyclopropenone (DPC). This chain uses TRBV4-3 with TRBJ2-2; D is perhaps TRBD1 (6 bases). This receptor was obtained from a woman in her 30s with alopecia areata. Some clones in this sample may be carry-over from other donors' samples. CDR3 DNA sequence: TGCGCCAGCAGCCAAGCCTCGCAGGGGACCGGGGAGCTGTTTTTT. This codes for CASSQASQGTGELFF.